This entry features one TCR beta chain sequence. Each sample had at least 6.5 million PBMCs isolated. This entry is derived from a study of blood T cells in healthy people across ages. Next came a second PCR, run for about 7 to 12 cycles, which used a sample-barcoded 5' primer along with a J-beta primer mix. TCRdb re-called the 5' RACE reads through MiXCR, storing one row per CDR3 protein. This table holds about 1.8 million distinct CDR3 sequences, 49% found once. The CDR3 is 13 amino acids. Germline loops: CDR1 MNHEY, CDR2 SVGEGT. V shed 8 bases and J shed 3 bases, with 10 bases lying between them. Sequences were obtained from blood. The receptor was isolated from a woman aged 40 to 55 in good health. The chain employs TRBV6-2 or TRBV6-3 and TRBJ2-2; D possibly corresponds to TRBD2 (7 bases). DNA of the CDR3: TGTGCCAGCTCGGGGGGCTACACCGGGGAGCTGTTTTTT. It specifies CASSGGYTGELFF.